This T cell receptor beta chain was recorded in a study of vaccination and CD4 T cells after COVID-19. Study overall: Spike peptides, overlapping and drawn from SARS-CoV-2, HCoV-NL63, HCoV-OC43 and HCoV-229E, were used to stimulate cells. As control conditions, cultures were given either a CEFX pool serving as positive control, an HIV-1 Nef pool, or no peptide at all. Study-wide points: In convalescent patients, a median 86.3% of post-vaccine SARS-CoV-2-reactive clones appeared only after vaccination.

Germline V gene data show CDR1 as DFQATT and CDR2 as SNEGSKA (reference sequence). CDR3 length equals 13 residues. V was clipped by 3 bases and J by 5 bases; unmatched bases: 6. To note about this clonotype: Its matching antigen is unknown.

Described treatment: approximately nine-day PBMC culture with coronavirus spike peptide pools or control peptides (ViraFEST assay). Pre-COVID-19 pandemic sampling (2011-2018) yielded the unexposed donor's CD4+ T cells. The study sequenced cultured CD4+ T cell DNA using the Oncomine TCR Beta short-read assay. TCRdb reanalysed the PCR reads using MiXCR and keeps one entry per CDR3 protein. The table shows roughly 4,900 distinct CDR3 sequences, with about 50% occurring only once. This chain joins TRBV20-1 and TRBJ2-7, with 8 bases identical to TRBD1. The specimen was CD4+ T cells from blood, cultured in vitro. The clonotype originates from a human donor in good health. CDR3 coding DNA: TGCAGTGCTAGTGTTGTACAGGGGGACGAGCAGTACTTC. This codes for CSASVVQGDEQYF.